This T cell receptor (beta chain) originates from a study of blood T cell repertoires in COVID-19. Overall study: Material from acute and convalescent COVID-19 was sourced from the United States, Italy and Spain. T cells, B-cell-depleted T cells, or PBMCs supplied cDNA or gDNA.

As handled by the study authors: By means of reference gene primer amplification, nucleated cell counts were estimated. Using immunoSEQ multiplex PCR, the repertoire was profiled, and TCRdb retains in-frame clones only, with some absent. Clone size and V and J calls were adopted from that table, with D and trimming inferred from the DNA. The sample has 300,000 to 350,000 clones, about 85% seen once. This CDR3 has 14 residues. Trimming took 3 bases from V and 3 from J; bases not matched to a gene: 2. Germline V gene sequence: CDR1 MNHNS, CDR2 SASEGT. This sequence joins TRBV6-1 and TRBJ2-1; 7 nucleotides match TRBD1. The sequence was collected from a man aged 18 to 29 with active or convalescent COVID-19. Material: peripheral blood. CDR3 residues: CASSETGIYNEQFF. The CDR3 DNA sequence: TGTGCCAGCAGTGAGACAGGGATCTACAATGAGCAGTTCTTC.